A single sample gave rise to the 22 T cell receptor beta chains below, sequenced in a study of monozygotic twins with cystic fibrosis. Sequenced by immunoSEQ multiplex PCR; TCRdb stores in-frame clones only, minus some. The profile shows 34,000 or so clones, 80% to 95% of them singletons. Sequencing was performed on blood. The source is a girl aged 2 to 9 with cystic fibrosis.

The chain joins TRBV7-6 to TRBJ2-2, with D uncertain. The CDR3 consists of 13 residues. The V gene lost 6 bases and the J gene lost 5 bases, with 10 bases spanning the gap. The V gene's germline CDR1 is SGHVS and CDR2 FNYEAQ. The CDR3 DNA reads TGTGCCAGCAGGAAAGACGGTACCGGGGAGCTGTTTTTT. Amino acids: CASRKDGTGELFF.

CDR3 nucleotides: TGCGCCAGCAGCCAAGATGTAGGGTACGAGCAGTACTTC. Protein product: CASSQDVGYEQYF. This rearrangement joins TRBV4-3 to TRBJ2-7; no firm D call. Germline values: CDR1 LGHNA, CDR2 YSLEER. This CDR3 is built from 13 residues. The V and J ends lost 0 bases and 4 bases respectively, with 7 bases between them.

CDR3 bases: TGCGCCAGCAGCCAAGCACAAAGCACAGATACGCAGTATTTT. As protein: CASSQAQSTDTQYF. The V and J genes are TRBV4-1 and TRBJ2-3; D unclear. Between the trimmed V and J ends, which lost 1 base and 0 bases, there was a span of 5 bases. Germline values: CDR1 MGHRA, CDR2 YSYEKL. This CDR3 comprises 14 residues.

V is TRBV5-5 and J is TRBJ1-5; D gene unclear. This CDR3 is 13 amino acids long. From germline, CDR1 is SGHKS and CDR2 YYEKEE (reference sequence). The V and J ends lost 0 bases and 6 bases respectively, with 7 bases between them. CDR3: CASSLGVGQPQHF. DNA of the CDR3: TGTGCCAGCAGCTTGGGGGTCGGTCAGCCCCAGCATTTT.

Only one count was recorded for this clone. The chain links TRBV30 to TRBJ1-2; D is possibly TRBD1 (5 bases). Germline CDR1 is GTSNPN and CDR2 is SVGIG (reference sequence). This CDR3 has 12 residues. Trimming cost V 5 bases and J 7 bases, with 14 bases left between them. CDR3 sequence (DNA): TGTGCCTGGGCCGTCGCGGGGCCTGGCTACACCTTC. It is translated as CAWAVAGPGYTF. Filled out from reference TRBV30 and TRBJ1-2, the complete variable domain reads SQTIHQWPATLVQPVGSPLSLECTVEGTSNPNLYWYRQAAGRGLQLLFYSVGIGQISSEVPQNLSASRPQDRQFILSSKKLLLSDSGFYLCAWAVAGPGYTFGSGTRLTVV.

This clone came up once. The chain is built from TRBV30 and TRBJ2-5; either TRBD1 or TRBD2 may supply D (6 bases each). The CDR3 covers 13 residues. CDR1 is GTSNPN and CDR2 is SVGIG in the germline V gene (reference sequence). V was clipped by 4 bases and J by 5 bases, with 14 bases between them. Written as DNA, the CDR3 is TGTGCCTGGACTAAGGGGGGAGTCGAGACCCAGTACTTC. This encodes CAWTKGGVETQYF.

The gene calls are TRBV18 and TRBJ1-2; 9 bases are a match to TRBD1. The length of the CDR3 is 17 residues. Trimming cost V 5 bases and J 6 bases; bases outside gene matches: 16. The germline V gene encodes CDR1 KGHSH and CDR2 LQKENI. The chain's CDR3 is CASSSSGGQGILDGYTF. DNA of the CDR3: TGTGCCAGCTCATCTAGCGGGGGACAGGGAATTCTTGATGGCTACACCTTC.

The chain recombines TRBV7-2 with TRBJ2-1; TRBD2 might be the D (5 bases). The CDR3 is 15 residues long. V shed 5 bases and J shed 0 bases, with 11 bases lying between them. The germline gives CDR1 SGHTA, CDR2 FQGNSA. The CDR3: CASSLGLASYNEQFF. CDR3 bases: TGTGCCAGCAGCCTCGGGCTAGCCTCCTACAATGAGCAGTTCTTC.

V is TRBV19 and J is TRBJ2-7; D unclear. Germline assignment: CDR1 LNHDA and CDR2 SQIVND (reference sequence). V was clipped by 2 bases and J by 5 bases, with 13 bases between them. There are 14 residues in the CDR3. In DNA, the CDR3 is TGTGCCAGTAGTATATCCTCGGACCATAACGAGCAGTACTTC. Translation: CASSISSDHNEQYF.

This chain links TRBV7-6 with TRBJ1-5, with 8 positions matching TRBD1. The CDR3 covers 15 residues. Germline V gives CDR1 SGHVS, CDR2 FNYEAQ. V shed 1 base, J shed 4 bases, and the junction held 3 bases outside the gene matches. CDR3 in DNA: TGTGCCAGCAGCTTAGGGACAGGGTTAAATCAGCCCCAGCATTTT. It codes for CASSLGTGLNQPQHF.

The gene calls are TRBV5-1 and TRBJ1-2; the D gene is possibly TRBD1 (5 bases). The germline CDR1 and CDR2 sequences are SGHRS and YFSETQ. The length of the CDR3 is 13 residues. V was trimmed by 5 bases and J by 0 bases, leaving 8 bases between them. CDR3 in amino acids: CASREGTNYGYTF. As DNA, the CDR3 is TGCGCCAGCAGGGAGGGGACTAACTATGGCTACACCTTC.

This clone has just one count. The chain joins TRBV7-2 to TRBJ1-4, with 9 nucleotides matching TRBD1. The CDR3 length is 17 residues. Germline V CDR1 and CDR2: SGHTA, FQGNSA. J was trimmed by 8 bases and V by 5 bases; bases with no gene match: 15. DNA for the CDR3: TGTGCCAGCAGCCCACGTCCCGGGACAGGGAGTGGCGAAAAACTGTTTTTT. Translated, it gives CASSPRPGTGSGEKLFF.

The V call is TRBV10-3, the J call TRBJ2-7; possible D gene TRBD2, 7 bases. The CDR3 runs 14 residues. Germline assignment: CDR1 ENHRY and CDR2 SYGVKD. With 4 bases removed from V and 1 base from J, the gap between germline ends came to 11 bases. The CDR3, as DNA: TGTGCCATCAGTGGAGAGGGGGGGTCCTACGAGCAGTACTTC. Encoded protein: CAISGEGGSYEQYF.

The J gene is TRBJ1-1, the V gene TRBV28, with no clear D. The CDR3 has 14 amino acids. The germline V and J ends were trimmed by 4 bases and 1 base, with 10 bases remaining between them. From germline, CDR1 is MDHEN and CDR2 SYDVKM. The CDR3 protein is CASSSVTWNTEAFF. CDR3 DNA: TGTGCCAGCAGTTCCGTGACATGGAACACTGAAGCTTTCTTT.

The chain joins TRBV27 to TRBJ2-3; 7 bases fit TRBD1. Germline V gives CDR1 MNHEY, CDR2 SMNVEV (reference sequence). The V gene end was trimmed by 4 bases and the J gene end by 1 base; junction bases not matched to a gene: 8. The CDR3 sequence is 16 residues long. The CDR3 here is CASSSHRGGGTDTQYF. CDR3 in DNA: TGTGCCAGCAGTTCCCACAGGGGTGGAGGCACAGATACGCAGTATTTT.

The CDR3 loop is CASSLTDRMGFYEQYF. In DNA form, the CDR3 reads TGTGCCAGCAGCTTAACCGACAGGATGGGGTTCTACGAGCAGTACTTC. The chain carries TRBV7-2 and TRBJ2-7, with a tentative D call TRBD1 (6 bases). This CDR3 spans 16 amino acids. Trimming shortened V by 2 bases and J by 3 bases, and 17 bases separated the two germline ends. CDR1 is SGHTA, CDR2 FQGNSA, per germline.

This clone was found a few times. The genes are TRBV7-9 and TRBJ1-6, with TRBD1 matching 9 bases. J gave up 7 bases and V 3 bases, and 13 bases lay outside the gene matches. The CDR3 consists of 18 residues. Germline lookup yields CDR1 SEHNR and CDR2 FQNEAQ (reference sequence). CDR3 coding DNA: TGTGCCAGCAGCTTGGGACAGGGAATTTTTTTGGGGAATTCACCCCTCCACTTT. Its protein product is CASSLGQGIFLGNSPLHF.

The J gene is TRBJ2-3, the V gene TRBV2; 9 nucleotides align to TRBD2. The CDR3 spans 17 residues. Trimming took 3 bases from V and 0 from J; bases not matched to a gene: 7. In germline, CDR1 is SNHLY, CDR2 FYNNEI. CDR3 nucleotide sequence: TGTGCCAGCAGTGAGAGGAGCGGGGGGCCTAGCACAGATACGCAGTATTTT. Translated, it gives CASSERSGGPSTDTQYF.

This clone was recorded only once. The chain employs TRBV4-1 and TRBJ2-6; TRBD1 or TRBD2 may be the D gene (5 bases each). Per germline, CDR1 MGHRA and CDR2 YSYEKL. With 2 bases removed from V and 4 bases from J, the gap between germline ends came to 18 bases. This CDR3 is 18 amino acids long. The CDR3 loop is CASSQWGTEFLGANVLTF. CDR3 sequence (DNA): TGCGCCAGCAGCCAATGGGGGACCGAATTTCTGGGGGCCAACGTCCTGACTTTC.

In nucleotides, the CDR3 is TGTGCCAGCAGCCCGCCGCGGGACCCGAAGGGCTATGGCTACACCTTC. Translating it yields CASSPPRDPKGYGYTF. The chain carries TRBV9 and TRBJ1-2; D is possibly TRBD1 (5 bases). CDR1 and CDR2 from the germline V gene are SGDLS and YYNGEE. This CDR3 contains 16 residues. Trimming removed 4 bases at V and 4 bases at J, with 20 bases between.

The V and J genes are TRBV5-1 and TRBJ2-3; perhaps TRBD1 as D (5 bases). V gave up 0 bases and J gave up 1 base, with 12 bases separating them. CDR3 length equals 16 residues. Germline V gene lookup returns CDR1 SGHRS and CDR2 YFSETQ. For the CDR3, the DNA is TGCGCCAGCAGCTTGGGATCCCAGGGTCGCACAGATACGCAGTATTTT. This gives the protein CASSLGSQGRTDTQYF.

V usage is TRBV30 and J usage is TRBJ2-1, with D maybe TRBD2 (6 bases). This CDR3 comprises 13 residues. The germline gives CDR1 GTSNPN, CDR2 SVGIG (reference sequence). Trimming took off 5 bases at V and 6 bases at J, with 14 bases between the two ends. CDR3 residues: CAWAPGTFNEQFF. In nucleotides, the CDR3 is TGTGCCTGGGCTCCCGGGACTTTCAATGAGCAGTTCTTC.